Listed here are 15 T cell receptor beta chains from one sample, sequenced in a study of blood T cells in healthy people across ages. A sample-barcoded 5' primer and a J-beta primer mix were used in a second PCR of roughly 6 to 12 cycles. TCRdb re-called the 5' RACE reads through MiXCR, storing one row per CDR3 protein. The sample yields about 510,000 distinct CDR3 sequences, about 26% seen once. These data also formed part of another study, on T cells of mothers and their children.

The source material was blood. These receptor sequences come from a boy between 2 and 10 years old in good health.

V usage is TRBV3-1 and J usage is TRBJ2-5; D gene uncertain. The tail of the sequence fits TRBJ2-1 better, so the J call may be wrong. CDR3 length: 13 amino acids. Per germline, CDR1 LGHDT and CDR2 YNNKEL (reference sequence). CDR3 protein: CASSQADSYEQFF. The CDR3 DNA reads as TGTGCCAGCAGCCAAGCCGACTCCTATGAGCAGTTCTTC.

V and J are TRBV5-5 and TRBJ2-3; D gene ambiguous. This CDR3 is built from 14 residues. V was cut by 4 bases and J by 0 bases, with 9 bases left in between. In germline, CDR1 is SGHKS, CDR2 YYEKEE (reference sequence). CDR3 sequence: CASSSDISTDTQYF. CDR3 nucleotide sequence: TGTGCCAGCAGCAGCGACATTAGCACAGATACGCAGTATTTT.

This clonotype was seen a handful of times. The chain recombines TRBV6-5 with TRBJ1-2, with a weak D call TRBD1 (6 bases). Germline CDR1 reads MNHEY; CDR2 reads SVGAGI. The CDR3 consists of 17 residues. V was cut by 2 bases and J by 1 base, with 17 bases left in between. The CDR3 protein is CASSYLGGGGINYGYTF. The CDR3 DNA reads as TGTGCCAGCAGTTACCTCGGTGGAGGGGGGATTAACTATGGCTACACCTTC.

This clonotype was counted only a few times. The CDR3: CAISESNRDYGYTF. CDR3 sequence (DNA): TGTGCCATCAGTGAGTCAAACAGGGACTATGGCTACACCTTC. The chain carries TRBV10-3 and TRBJ1-2, with a tentative D call TRBD1 (6 bases). CDR1 and CDR2 (germline): ENHRY, SYGVKD. V was pared by 0 bases and J by 3 bases, with 8 bases between. The CDR3 is made up of 14 amino acids.

This clonotype was found a few times. This chain joins TRBV2 and TRBJ1-2, with D uncertain. CDR1 and CDR2 from the germline V gene are SNHLY and FYNNEI. The ends were cut back, 7 bases at V and 0 bases at J, with 12 bases in the middle. This CDR3 contains 14 residues. CDR3 DNA: TGTGCCAGCACGGGTACAGCAGCTAACTATGGCTACACCTTC. This gives the protein CASTGTAANYGYTF.

This clonotype has only a few counts. One end of the junction is discordant with germline, which a read error may explain. The V and J genes are TRBV7-6 and TRBJ2-3, with TRBD2 as a possible D gene (5 bases). This CDR3 spans 14 amino acids. The germline gives CDR1 SGHVS, CDR2 FNYEAQ. As DNA, the CDR3 is TGTGCCAGCAGCGACGGGAAAAGCACAGATACACAGTATTTT. This codes for CASSDGKSTDTQYF.

This chain joins TRBV7-2 and TRBJ2-7, with D possibly matching TRBD2 (6 bases). Germline lookup yields CDR1 SGHTA and CDR2 FQGNSA. Trimming removed 5 bases at V and 4 bases at J, with 18 bases between. The CDR3 extends over 15 amino acids. The CDR3 DNA is TGTGCCAGCAGCCTAGATCTACTAGCTACGTACGAGCAGTACTTC. Its protein product is CASSLDLLATYEQYF.

This clonotype was seen more than once but under ten times. CDR3 sequence reads: CASSEVVDGGYTF. The CDR3 DNA sequence: TGTGCCAGCAGTGAGGTTGTTGATGGGGGCTACACCTTC. The rearrangement joins TRBV2 to TRBJ1-2; D gene uncertain. The CDR3 has 13 amino acids. The V end was cut by 3 bases, the J end by 8 bases, with 13 bases between. Germline V gene lookup returns CDR1 SNHLY and CDR2 FYNNEI.

The chain joins TRBV20-1 to TRBJ2-1; 8 positions match TRBD2. There are 14 residues in the CDR3. CDR1 is DFQATT and CDR2 is SNEGSKA in the germline V gene (reference sequence). V lost 6 bases and J lost 2; bases outside the gene matches: 6. CDR3 protein: CSAKSGSPYNEQFF. The CDR3 bases are TGCAGTGCAAAAAGCGGGAGTCCCTACAATGAGCAGTTCTTC.

This clonotype was found a few times. The rearrangement links TRBV9 to TRBJ1-1, with D unresolved. The CDR3 has 16 residues. CDR1 is SGDLS, CDR2 YYNGEE, per germline. Trimming took off 0 bases at V and 4 bases at J, with 16 bases between the two ends. The CDR3 loop is CASSVEPVAPVTEAFF. The CDR3 DNA follows: TGTGCCAGCAGCGTAGAGCCTGTTGCGCCAGTCACTGAAGCTTTCTTT.

CDR3 sequence reads: CASRRTATDSYEQYF. The CDR3 coding sequence is TGCGCCAGCAGGCGAACGGCAACGGATTCCTACGAGCAGTACTTC. The chain is built from TRBV5-1 and TRBJ2-7; D is ambiguous. The CDR3 is 15 amino acids. Germline loops: CDR1 SGHRS, CDR2 YFSETQ. V gave up 5 bases and J gave up 1 base, with 16 bases separating them.

This clonotype occurred a few times. The chain links TRBV3-1 to TRBJ2-1; D not resolved. The better agreement between TRBJ2-5 and the DNA end casts doubt on the J call. CDR3 size: 12 residues. Germline values: CDR1 LGHDT, CDR2 YNNKEL (reference sequence). The CDR3 reads CASSSHRETQYF. The CDR3 DNA sequence: TGTGCCAGCAGCTCCCACAGAGAGACCCAGTACTTC.

This clonotype appeared a few times. The CDR3 spells CASSGQGLSPLHF. The CDR3, as DNA: TGTGCCAGCAGTGGACAGGGCCTATCACCCCTCCACTTT. The V call is TRBV2, the J call TRBJ1-6; 7 positions match TRBD1. The CDR3 is 13 amino acids. The germline CDR1 and CDR2 sequences are SNHLY and FYNNEI. The trim removed 4 bases at V and 10 bases at J, leaving 4 bases unmatched.

The chain uses TRBV28 and TRBJ1-1; 7 bases agree with TRBD1. The V gene end was trimmed by 7 bases and the J gene end by 1 base; junction bases not matched to a gene: 9. The CDR3 is 15 residues long. Germline CDR1 is MDHEN and CDR2 is SYDVKM. The CDR3 sequence: CASNFPGQANTEAFF. The CDR3 DNA reads as TGTGCCAGCAATTTTCCCGGACAGGCGAACACTGAAGCTTTCTTT.

This clonotype was picked up a small number of times. J is TRBJ2-6 and V is TRBV20-1, with D maybe TRBD1 (5 bases). This CDR3 spans 15 amino acids. Germline CDR1 DFQATT, CDR2 SNEGSKA (reference sequence). V was shortened by 5 bases and J by 0 bases, with 11 bases between the two germline ends. The CDR3 DNA follows: TGCAGTGCTGTCAACACAGGCTCTGGGGCCAACGTCCTGACTTTC. This sequence encodes CSAVNTGSGANVLTF.